A selection of T cell receptor beta chains follows, all from one sample in a study of CD8+ T cells in alopecia areata. The assay was immunoSEQ multiplex PCR, and TCRdb's table has in-frame clones only and misses some. The sample shows 90,000 to 100,000 clones, 35% to 45% of them seen only once. The sequencing input was CD4+ T cells sorted from blood. The origin of the receptors is a human donor with alopecia areata. The CDR3 runs from the conserved cysteine through the conserved F or W. D genes are given only for firm matches. Clone size appears in some rows only: once, few, many, or a class for an expanded clone.

j_gene	abundance	v_gene	d_gene	CDR3aa	CDR3nt
TRBJ2-5	.	TRBV20-1	.	CSGIGKETQYF	TGCAGTGGTATCGGGAAAGAGACCCAGTACTTC
TRBJ2-1	.	TRBV29-1	.	CSVDGRVDEQFF	TGCAGCGTTGACGGGCGGGTGGATGAGCAGTTCTTC
TRBJ2-1	few	TRBV7-2	.	CASSPFAAYNEQFF	TGTGCCAGCAGCCCCTTTGCGGCCTACAATGAGCAGTTCTTC
TRBJ2-5	few	TRBV30	TRBD1	CAWGIDRGETQYF	TGTGCCTGGGGGATAGACAGGGGGGAGACCCAGTACTTC
TRBJ2-4	.	TRBV4-2	.	CASSQDVAPVAKNIQYF	TGTGCCAGCAGCCAAGACGTTGCGCCCGTAGCCAAAAACATTCAGTACTTC
TRBJ2-3	.	TRBV29-1	TRBD2	CSGKSGGRGTQYF	TGCAGCGGGAAGAGCGGGGGACGGGGTACGCAGTATTTT
TRBJ2-3	.	TRBV30	TRBD2	CAWTSGLGTDTQYF	TGTGCCTGGACTAGCGGTCTTGGCACAGATACGCAGTATTTT
TRBJ1-1	.	TRBV29-1	TRBD1	CSVKGQANTEAFF	TGCAGCGTTAAGGGACAGGCGAACACTGAAGCTTTCTTT
TRBJ1-2	.	TRBV27	.	CASSISGTVYGYTF	TGTGCCAGCAGTATATCCGGGACGGTATATGGCTACACCTTC
TRBJ2-3	few	TRBV18	.	CASSPFEISTDTQYF	TGTGCCAGCTCACCTTTCGAGATATCCACAGATACGCAGTATTTT
TRBJ2-3	.	TRBV27	.	CATTADSRWDTQYF	TGTGCCACCACTGCGGACTCCAGGTGGGATACGCAGTATTTT
TRBJ2-6	.	TRBV5-1	.	CASTLLYSGANVLTF	TGCGCCAGCACCCTCCTGTACTCTGGGGCCAACGTCCTGACTTTC
TRBJ1-1	few	TRBV29-1	.	CSVLQGSSNTEAFF	TGCAGCGTTCTACAGGGTTCATCGAACACTGAAGCTTTCTTT
TRBJ2-5	few	TRBV5-1	TRBD2	CASSLGLQGTSGETQYF	TGCGCCAGCAGCTTGGGGTTACAGGGGACTAGCGGAGAGACCCAGTACTTC
TRBJ2-1	.	TRBV7-3	.	CASSLPPKSEQFF	TGTGCCAGCAGCTTACCACCCAAGTCTGAGCAGTTCTTC
TRBJ2-3	.	TRBV18	TRBD1	CASSEETGLNTDTQYF	TGTGCCAGCTCAGAGGAGACAGGGCTCAACACAGATACGCAGTATTTT